This TCR beta chain was observed in a study of blood T cells in healthy people across ages. Alongside a J-beta primer mix, a sample-barcoded 5' primer served in a second PCR lasting about 6 to 12 cycles. TCRdb independently ran MiXCR on the 5' RACE reads; one entry per CDR3 protein. Of 800,000 to 1,000,000 distinct CDR3 sequences listed, roughly 48% are singletons. CDR3 size: 14 residues. The germline CDR1 and CDR2 sequences are SNHLY and FYNNEI. V was cut by 3 bases and J by 7 bases, with 13 bases left in between. This clonotype was detected a few times. The sample was blood. The sequence derives from a man aged 30 to 45 in good health. The rearrangement joins TRBV2 to TRBJ1-5; no firm D call. The CDR3 region has the DNA TGTGCCAGCAGTGACAGGTTGAGCGGCCAGCCCCAGCATTTT. Amino acid sequence: CASSDRLSGQPQHF.